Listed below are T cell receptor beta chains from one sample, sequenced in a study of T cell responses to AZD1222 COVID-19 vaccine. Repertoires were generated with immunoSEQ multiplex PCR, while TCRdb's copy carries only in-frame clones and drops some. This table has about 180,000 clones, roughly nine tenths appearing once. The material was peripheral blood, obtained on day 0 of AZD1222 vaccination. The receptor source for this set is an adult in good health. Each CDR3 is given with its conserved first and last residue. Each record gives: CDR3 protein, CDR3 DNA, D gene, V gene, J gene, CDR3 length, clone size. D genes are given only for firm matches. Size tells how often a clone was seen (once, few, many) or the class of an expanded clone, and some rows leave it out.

CASSRGGTVSGNTIYF	TGTGCCAGCAGTCGGGGGGGTACCGTCTCTGGAAACACCATATATTTT	-	TRBV28	TRBJ1-3	16	-
CASSQSRGPGANVLTF	TGCGCCAGCAGTCAATCGAGGGGGCCAGGGGCCAACGTCCTGACTTTC	TRBD1	TRBV23-1	TRBJ2-6	16	-
CASSFQGVGYEQYF	TGTGCCAGCAGCTTCCAGGGTGTGGGCTACGAGCAGTACTTC	-	TRBV5-8	TRBJ2-7	14	-
CASRADRGLDTQYF	TGTGCCAGCAGAGCGGACAGGGGGCTAGACACCCAGTACTTC	TRBD1	TRBV6-5	TRBJ2-5	14	-
CASSFGTTQETQYF	TGTGCCAGCAGCTTCGGTACAACACAAGAGACCCAGTACTTC	-	TRBV7-9	TRBJ2-5	14	-
CASSRISPGGPDSYNSPLHF	TGTGCCAGCAGTCGCATTTCTCCGGGGGGGCCGGACTCCTATAATTCACCCCTCCACTTT	-	TRBV27	TRBJ1-6	20	-
CASSLAAGSTEAFF	TGCGCCAGCAGCTTGGCCGCAGGGTCCACTGAAGCTTTCTTT	-	TRBV5-1	TRBJ1-1	14	-
CASSLTGGRDEQFF	TGTGCTAGCAGCTTAACAGGGGGCCGCGATGAGCAGTTCTTC	TRBD1	TRBV7-7	TRBJ2-1	14	-
CASSFRGSSMKYF	TGTGCCAGCAGTTTTAGGGGGTCGTCGATGAAGTACTTC	-	TRBV12-3/TRBV12-4	TRBJ2-7	13	-
CASSARKQTGELFF	TGTGCCAGCAGTGCCAGAAAACAGACCGGGGAGCTGTTTTTT	-	TRBV25-1	TRBJ2-2	14	once
CASSFYGNEQFF	TGTGCCAGCAGCTTTTATGGCAATGAGCAGTTCTTC	-	TRBV7-3	TRBJ2-1	12	-
CASSSSGGAFEEQYF	TGTGCCAGCAGTTCCTCCGGGGGCGCATTCGAAGAGCAGTACTTC	-	TRBV6-5	TRBJ2-7	15	-
CASSLTLSGNTIYF	TGTGCCAGCAGCTTGACTCTCTCTGGAAACACCATATATTTT	-	TRBV11-2	TRBJ1-3	14	-
CASGRGPSTDTQYF	TGTGCCAGCGGACGGGGTCCTAGCACAGATACGCAGTATTTT	-	TRBV7-2	TRBJ2-3	14	-